Included here is one T cell receptor beta chain sequence, with context. Its specificity is not known. The source of the sample is a study of OX40 agonist ivuxolimab in advanced cancers. Study context: A partial response was reached by three patients: one with hepatocellular carcinoma and two with cutaneous melanoma.

Study outcomes and limitations: The expanded peripheral T cells' antigen specificity was not determined.

Looked up from germline, CDR1 is SNHLY and CDR2 is FYNNEI. V was trimmed by 1 base and J by 1 base, leaving 7 bases between them. The CDR3 covers 14 residues. TCRdb's table, derived via immunoSEQ multiplex PCR, lists solely in-frame clones and lacks some. The sample holds roughly 59,000 clones, 85% to 95% seen once. The chain is built from TRBV2 and TRBJ1-1; D uncertain. This sequence was found in an adult with an advanced solid tumor such as melanoma, head and neck, liver or kidney cancer. This specimen consisted of CD4+ or CD8+ T cells sorted from blood, obtained in a trial of the OX40 agonist ivuxolimab. The CDR3 DNA reads as TGTGCCAGCAGTGAAGGGGCCGAGAACACTGAAGCTTTCTTT. Translated: CASSEGAENTEAFF. Based on the CDR3 plus reference TRBV2 and TRBJ1-1, the full variable domain is EPEVTQTPSHQVTQMGQEVILRCVPISNHLYFYWYRQILGQKVEFLVSFYNNEISEKSEIFDDQFSVERPDGSNFTLKIRSTKLEDSAMYFCASSEGAENTEAFFGQGTRLTVV.